This T cell receptor (beta chain) stems from a study of T-cell memory formation after mild COVID-19. The wider study: For the most part, TCR clusters were specific to one donor.

This clonotype was observed at least ten times. Antigen: not known. V lost 4 bases and J lost 2; bases outside the gene matches: 4. The germline V gene encodes CDR1 SGHRS and CDR2 YFSETQ. The CDR3 extends over 14 amino acids. Study-wide points: Mainly CM and EM harbored the contracting CD4+ clones; mainly EMRA harbored the CD8+ ones. Detection of some responders pre-infection suggested pre-existing cross-reactive memory T cells participated.

5'RACE with constant-segment primers yielded barcoded, UMI-tagged TCR alpha and TCR beta cDNA libraries. From the 5' RACE reads, TCRdb called clonotypes with MiXCR, one entry per CDR3 protein. The sample lists under 35,000 distinct CDR3 sequences; less than 8% were seen once. Sequencing used PBMCs or a T cell subset sorted from them (not recorded which). The receptor was isolated from an adult woman who had mild COVID-19 (a few samples of this study predate the infection). Cell type and time point are not known. The genes are TRBV5-1 and TRBJ2-3, with 7 bases aligning to TRBD2. The CDR3 nucleotides are TGCGCCAGCAGCCTGGGACTAAACACAGATACGCAGTATTTT. Encoded protein: CASSLGLNTDTQYF. The full variable domain, with the rest looked up from reference TRBV5-1 and TRBJ2-3, is KAGVTQTPRYLIKTRGQQVTLSCSPISGHRSVSWYQQTPGQGLQFLFEYFSETQRNKGNFPGRFSGRQFSNSRSEMNVSTLELGDSALYLCASSLGLNTDTQYFGPGTRLTVL.